The source of this TCR beta chain is a study of cytomegalovirus exposure and HLA in healthy donors. Separation from the roughly 670-subject first cohort characterized the approximately 120-subject validation cohort, to which the donors belonged. A remark on this clone: Its specificity is not known.

CDR3 length equals 15 residues. Germline CDR1 reads KGHSH; CDR2 reads LQKENI. The V and J ends lost 6 bases and 5 bases respectively, with 17 bases between them. Study-wide findings and caveats: Altogether, 150 to 200 TCR beta chains were recorded as cytomegalovirus-associated.

Profiling relied on immunoSEQ multiplex PCR, and the TCRdb table lists in-frame clones only, not all of them. The sample yields approximately 300,000 clones, about nine tenths seen once. This clonotype originated in a woman under 30 in good health and CMV-seronegative. The chain uses TRBV18 and TRBJ1-5; maybe TRBD1 (5 bases). Sequenced input: PBMCs. The CDR3 loop is CASSQSGADHQPQHF. In DNA form, the CDR3 reads TGTGCCAGCTCGCAAAGTGGGGCAGACCATCAGCCCCAGCATTTT.